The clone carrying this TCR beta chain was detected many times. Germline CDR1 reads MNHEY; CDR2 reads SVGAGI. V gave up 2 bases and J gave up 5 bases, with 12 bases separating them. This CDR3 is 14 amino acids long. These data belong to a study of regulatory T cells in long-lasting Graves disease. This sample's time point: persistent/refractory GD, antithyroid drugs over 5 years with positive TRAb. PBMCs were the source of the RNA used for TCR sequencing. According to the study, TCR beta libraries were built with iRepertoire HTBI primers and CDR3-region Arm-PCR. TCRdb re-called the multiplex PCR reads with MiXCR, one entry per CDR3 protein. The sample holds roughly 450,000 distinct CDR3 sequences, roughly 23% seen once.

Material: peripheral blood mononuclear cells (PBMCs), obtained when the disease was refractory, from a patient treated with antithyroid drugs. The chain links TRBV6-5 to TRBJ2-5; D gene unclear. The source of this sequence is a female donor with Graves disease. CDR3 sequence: CASSYPSERETQYF. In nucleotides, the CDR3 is TGTGCCAGCAGTTACCCTTCGGAAAGGGAGACCCAGTACTTC.